A single sample gave rise to the 4 T cell receptor beta chains below, sequenced in a study of T-cell memory formation after mild COVID-19. MiXCR, applied by TCRdb to the 5' RACE reads, yields one record per CDR3 protein. The data hold 250,000 to 400,000 distinct CDR3 sequences, with roughly an eighth observed a single time. The material sequenced was PBMCs or a T cell subset sorted from them (not recorded which). The receptors here all came from a young man who had mild COVID-19 (a few samples of this study predate the infection). Cell type and time point are not known.

The rearrangement links TRBV7-8 to TRBJ2-1, with D perhaps given as TRBD1 or TRBD2 (6 bases each). Germline V gene lookup returns CDR1 SGHVS and CDR2 FQNEAQ. CDR3 length: 14 amino acids. V was pared by 4 bases and J by 6 bases, with 13 bases between. CDR3 loop: CASSSGARANEQFF. The CDR3 nucleotides are TGTGCCAGCAGCTCGGGGGCTAGGGCCAATGAGCAGTTCTTC.

The chain links TRBV5-1 to TRBJ2-1; possibly TRBD2 for D (6 bases). Germline lookup yields CDR1 SGHRS and CDR2 YFSETQ. V was cut by 2 bases and J by 5 bases, with 14 bases left in between. This CDR3 is built from 15 residues. CDR3 amino acids: CASSFTGDPHNEQFF. CDR3 DNA: TGCGCCAGCAGCTTTACGGGGGACCCTCACAATGAGCAGTTCTTC.

The V and J genes are TRBV5-1 and TRBJ2-1; 7 positions match TRBD1. Germline assignment: CDR1 SGHRS and CDR2 YFSETQ. Trimming cost V 4 bases and J 0 bases; bases outside gene matches: 10. The CDR3 totals 17 residues. Here the CDR3 reads CASSPGTDLSSYNEQFF. The CDR3 DNA reads as TGCGCCAGCAGCCCCGGGACAGATCTAAGCTCCTACAATGAGCAGTTCTTC.

There are many counts of this clonotype. This chain uses TRBV5-1 with TRBJ1-1; D perhaps matches TRBD1 (5 bases). CDR1 SGHRS and CDR2 YFSETQ come from the germline V gene. CDR3 length equals 15 residues. V was cut by 0 bases and J by 5 bases, with 14 bases left in between. CDR3 sequence (DNA): TGCGCCAGCAGCTTGGCTCCCGCCTGGGGGACTGAAGCTTTCTTT. As protein: CASSLAPAWGTEAFF.